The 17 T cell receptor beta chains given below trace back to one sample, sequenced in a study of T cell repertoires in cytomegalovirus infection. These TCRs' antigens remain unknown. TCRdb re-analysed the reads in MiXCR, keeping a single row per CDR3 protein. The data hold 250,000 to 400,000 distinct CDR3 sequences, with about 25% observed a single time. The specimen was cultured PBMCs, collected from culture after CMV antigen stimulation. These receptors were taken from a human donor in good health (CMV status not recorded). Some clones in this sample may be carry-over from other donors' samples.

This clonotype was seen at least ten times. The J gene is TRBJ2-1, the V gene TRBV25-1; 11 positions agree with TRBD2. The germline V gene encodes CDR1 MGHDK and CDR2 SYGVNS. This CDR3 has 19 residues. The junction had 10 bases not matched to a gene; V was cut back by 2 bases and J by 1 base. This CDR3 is CASSEAGTSGTHSYNEQFF. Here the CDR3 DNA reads TGTGCCAGCAGTGAAGCCGGGACTAGCGGCACTCATTCCTACAATGAGCAGTTCTTC. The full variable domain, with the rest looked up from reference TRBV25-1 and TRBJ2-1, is EADIYQTPRYLVIGTGKKITLECSQTMGHDKMYWYQQDPGMELHLIHYSYGVNSTEKGDLSSESTVSRIRTEHFPLTLESARPSHTSQYLCASSEAGTSGTHSYNEQFFGPGTRLTVL.

CDR3 in DNA: TGTGCCAGCACCCCAGAGGGGGGGAACACTGAAGCTTTCTTT. Its protein is CASTPEGGNTEAFF. V gene TRBV7-9 combines with J gene TRBJ1-1; maybe TRBD1 (6 bases). This CDR3 is 14 amino acids long. V dropped 7 bases and J dropped 1 base, with 13 bases sitting between them. Germline CDR1 SEHNR, CDR2 FQNEAQ (reference sequence).

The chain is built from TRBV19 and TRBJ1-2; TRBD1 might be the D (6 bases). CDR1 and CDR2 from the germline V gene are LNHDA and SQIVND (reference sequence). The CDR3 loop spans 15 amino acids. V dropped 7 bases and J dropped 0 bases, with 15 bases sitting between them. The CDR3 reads CASTTTRGPNYGYTF. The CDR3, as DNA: TGTGCCAGTACCACGACCAGGGGACCTAACTATGGCTACACCTTC.

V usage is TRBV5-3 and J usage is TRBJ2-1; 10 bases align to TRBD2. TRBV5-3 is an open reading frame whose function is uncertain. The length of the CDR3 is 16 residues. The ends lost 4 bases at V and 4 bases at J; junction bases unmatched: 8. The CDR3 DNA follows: TGTGCCAGAAGCATCGCCGGGACTAGCGAGTACAATGAGCAGTTCTTC. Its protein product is CARSIAGTSEYNEQFF.

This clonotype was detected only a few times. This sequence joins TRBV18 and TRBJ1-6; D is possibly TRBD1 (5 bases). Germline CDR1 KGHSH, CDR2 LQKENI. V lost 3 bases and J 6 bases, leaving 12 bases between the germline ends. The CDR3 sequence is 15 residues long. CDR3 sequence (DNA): TGTGCCAGCTCACCGAGGGACTCGAGTAATTCACCCCTCCACTTT. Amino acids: CASSPRDSSNSPLHF.

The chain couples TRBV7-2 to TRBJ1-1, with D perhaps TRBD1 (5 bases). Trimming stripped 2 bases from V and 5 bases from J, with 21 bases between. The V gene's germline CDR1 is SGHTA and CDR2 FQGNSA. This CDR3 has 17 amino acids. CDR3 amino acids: CASSLFEGQGVRTEAFF. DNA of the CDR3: TGTGCCAGCAGCTTATTCGAGGGGCAGGGAGTGAGGACTGAAGCTTTCTTT.

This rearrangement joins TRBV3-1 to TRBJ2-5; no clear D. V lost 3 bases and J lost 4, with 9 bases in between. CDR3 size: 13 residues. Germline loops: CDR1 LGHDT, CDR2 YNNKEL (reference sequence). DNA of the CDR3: TGTGCCAGCAGCCACCACACGGCAGAGACCCAGTACTTC. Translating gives CASSHHTAETQYF.

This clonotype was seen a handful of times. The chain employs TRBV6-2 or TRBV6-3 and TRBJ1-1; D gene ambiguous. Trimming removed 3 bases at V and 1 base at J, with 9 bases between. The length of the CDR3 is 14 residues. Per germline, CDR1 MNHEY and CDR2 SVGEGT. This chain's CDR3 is CASSYDEANTEAFF. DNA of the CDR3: TGTGCCAGCAGTTATGACGAAGCGAACACTGAAGCTTTCTTT.

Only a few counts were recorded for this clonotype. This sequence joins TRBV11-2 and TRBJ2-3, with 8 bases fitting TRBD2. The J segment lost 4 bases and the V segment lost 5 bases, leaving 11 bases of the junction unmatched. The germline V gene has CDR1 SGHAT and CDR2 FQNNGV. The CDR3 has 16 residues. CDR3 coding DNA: TGTGCCAGCAGCCGCCTGGGCAGCGGGAGCCCAGATACGCAGTATTTT. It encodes CASSRLGSGSPDTQYF.

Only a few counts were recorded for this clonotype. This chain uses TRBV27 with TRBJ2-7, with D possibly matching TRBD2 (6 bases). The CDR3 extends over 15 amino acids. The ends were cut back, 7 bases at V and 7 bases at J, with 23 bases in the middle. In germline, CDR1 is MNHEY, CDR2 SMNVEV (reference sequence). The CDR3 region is CASKPPRSPRGEQYF. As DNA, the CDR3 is TGTGCCAGCAAGCCACCCCGCTCTCCCCGGGGGGAGCAGTACTTC.

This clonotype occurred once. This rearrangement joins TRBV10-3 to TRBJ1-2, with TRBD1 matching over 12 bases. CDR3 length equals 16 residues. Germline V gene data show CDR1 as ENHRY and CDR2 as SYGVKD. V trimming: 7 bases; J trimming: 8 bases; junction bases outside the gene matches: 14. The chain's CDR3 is CAINPGQGAERRGYTF. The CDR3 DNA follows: TGTGCCATCAACCCGGGACAGGGGGCGGAGAGACGAGGCTACACCTTC.

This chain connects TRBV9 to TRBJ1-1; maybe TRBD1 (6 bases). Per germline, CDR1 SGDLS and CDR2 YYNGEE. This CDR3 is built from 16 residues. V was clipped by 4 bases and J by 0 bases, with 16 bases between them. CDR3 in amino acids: CASSTRGDGMNTEAFF. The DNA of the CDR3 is TGTGCCAGCAGCACAAGGGGGGACGGAATGAACACTGAAGCTTTCTTT.

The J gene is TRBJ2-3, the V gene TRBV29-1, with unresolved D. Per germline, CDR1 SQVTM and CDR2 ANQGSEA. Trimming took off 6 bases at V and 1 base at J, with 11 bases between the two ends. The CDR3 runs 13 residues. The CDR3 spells CSVLGRGTDTQYF. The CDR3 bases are TGCAGCGTCCTAGGACGGGGCACAGATACGCAGTATTTT.

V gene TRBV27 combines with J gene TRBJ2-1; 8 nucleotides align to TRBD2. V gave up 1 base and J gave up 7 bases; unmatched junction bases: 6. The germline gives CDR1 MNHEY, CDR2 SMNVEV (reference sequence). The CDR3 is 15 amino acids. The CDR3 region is CASSLLPSGFNEQFF. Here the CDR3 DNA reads TGTGCCAGCAGTTTATTGCCTAGCGGGTTTAATGAGCAGTTCTTC.

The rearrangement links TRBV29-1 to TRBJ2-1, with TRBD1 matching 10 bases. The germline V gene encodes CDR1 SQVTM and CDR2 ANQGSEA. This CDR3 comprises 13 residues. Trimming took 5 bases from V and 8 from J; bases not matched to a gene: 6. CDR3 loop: CSVQMTGGYEQFF. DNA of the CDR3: TGCAGCGTTCAAATGACAGGGGGCTATGAGCAGTTCTTC.

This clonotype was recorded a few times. The CDR3 nucleotides are TGTGCCAGCAGCGCGCAATACAATGAGCAGTTCTTC. Its protein is CASSAQYNEQFF. V and J are TRBV7-2 and TRBJ2-1; no firm D call. Trimming pared 5 bases from V and 4 bases from J, leaving 6 bases between. Per germline, CDR1 SGHTA and CDR2 FQGNSA. This CDR3 has 12 amino acids. Using reference TRBV7-2 and TRBJ2-1 for the parts outside the CDR3, the full variable domain is GAGVSQSPSNKVTEKGKDVELRCDPISGHTALYWYRQSLGQGLEFLIYFQGNSAPDKSGLPSDRFSAERTGGSVSTLTIQRTQQEDSAVYLCASSAQYNEQFFGPGTRLTVL.

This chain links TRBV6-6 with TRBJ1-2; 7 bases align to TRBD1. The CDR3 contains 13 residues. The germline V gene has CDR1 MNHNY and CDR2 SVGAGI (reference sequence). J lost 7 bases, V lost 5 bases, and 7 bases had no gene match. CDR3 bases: TGTGCCAGCAGTCCAGACAGGGTCGGTGGCTACACCTTC. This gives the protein CASSPDRVGGYTF.